The 26 T cell receptor beta chains listed next were all sequenced from one sample in a study of blood T cell repertoires in COVID-19 (dated by TCRdb to the early 2020s). Library generation was performed with the immunoSEQ multiplex PCR assay. The source is immuneACCESS, and TCRdb retained only in-frame sequences with V and J called. Part of the clones is not carried over; for the studies checked, unresolved V genes explain less than half of this, and the remainder is unexplained. This sample is represented by 130,000 or so clones; 80% to 90% of them were singletons. The top ten constitute 25% to 30% of the sample. Sequences were obtained from peripheral blood. All receptors derive from a man aged 65 to 85 with active or convalescent COVID-19.

This sequence joins TRBV7-2 and TRBJ2-3; D remains ambiguous. With 1 base removed from V and 6 bases from J, the gap between germline ends came to 8 bases. The CDR3 is 13 amino acids. Looked up from germline, CDR1 is SGHTA and CDR2 is FQGNSA. CDR3 residues: CASSLGLRDTQYF. CDR3 bases: TGTGCCAGCAGCTTAGGGCTGAGGGATACGCAGTATTTT.

The J gene is TRBJ2-1, the V gene TRBV19; 8 nucleotides match TRBD2. This CDR3 is 15 amino acids long. In germline, CDR1 is LNHDA, CDR2 SQIVND (reference sequence). The V segment lost 8 bases and the J segment 9 bases; nucleotides outside the gene matches: 15. The CDR3 coding sequence is TGTGCCAGTCTAACTAGCGGACGAGGTGGAGTTGAGCAGTTCTTC. Amino acids: CASLTSGRGGVEQFF.

The V call is TRBV24-1, the J call TRBJ2-7, with 10 bases that match TRBD1. V was clipped by 9 bases and J by 4 bases; unmatched bases: 11. The germline V gene has CDR1 KGHDR and CDR2 SFDVKD. The CDR3 runs to 15 residues. The CDR3 DNA reads TGTGCCACCGCCCCGGGACAGGGGATTTTGTACGAGCAGTACTTC. Protein product: CATAPGQGILYEQYF.

The chain links TRBV28 to TRBJ2-7; TRBD2 aligns across 9 bases. This CDR3 has 16 amino acids. Per the germline V gene, CDR1 is MDHEN and CDR2 is SYDVKM. With 4 bases clipped from V and 2 bases from J, the junction kept 9 bases outside the gene matches. CDR3 coding DNA: TGTGCCAGCAGTTACGCCTGGGCGGGAGGGACCTACGAGCAGTACTTC. As protein: CASSYAWAGGTYEQYF.

This rearrangement joins TRBV9 to TRBJ1-1, with a tentative D call TRBD1 (5 bases). The CDR3 runs 14 residues. Trimming left V 2 bases short and J 4 bases short, with 12 bases between. Per the germline V gene, CDR1 is SGDLS and CDR2 is YYNGEE. The CDR3 DNA reads TGTGCCAGCAGCGTTACCTCCGGGGGCACTGAAGCTTTCTTT. Translating it yields CASSVTSGGTEAFF.

The chain uses TRBV5-1 and TRBJ1-1; no firm D call. The length of the CDR3 is 12 residues. Trimming cost V 1 base and J 6 bases, with 7 bases left between them. Germline CDR1 SGHRS, CDR2 YFSETQ. The chain's CDR3 is CASSLSMAEAFF. The CDR3 nucleotides are TGCGCCAGCAGCTTGTCTATGGCTGAAGCTTTCTTT.

The chain recombines TRBV28 with TRBJ2-2; 7 bases align to TRBD1. The V and J ends lost 6 bases and 6 bases, in that order; junction bases with no gene match: 10. Germline V gene data show CDR1 as MDHEN and CDR2 as SYDVKM. The CDR3 length is 15 residues. This CDR3 reads CASSSTGSVAGELFF. In DNA, the CDR3 is TGTGCCAGCAGCTCGACAGGGAGTGTGGCCGGGGAGCTGTTTTTT.

V and J are TRBV6-6 and TRBJ1-6; no clear D. Deletions cut 2 bases from V and 9 bases from J, with 11 bases between. CDR1 and CDR2 (germline): MNHNY, SVGAGI (reference sequence). The CDR3 extends over 14 amino acids. CDR3 loop: CASSYTRLSSPLHF. CDR3 DNA: TGTGCCAGCAGTTACACCAGGTTAAGTTCACCCCTCCACTTT.

The rearrangement joins TRBV7-2 to TRBJ2-5; TRBD2 aligns across 12 bases. V lost 8 bases to trimming and J lost 2 bases; unmatched junction nucleotides: 6. CDR1 and CDR2 from the germline V gene are SGHTA and FQGNSA. This CDR3 comprises 15 residues. The CDR3 DNA sequence: TGTGCCAGCGGCGGGACTAGCGGGTCACAAGAGACCCAGTACTTC. Its translation is CASGGTSGSQETQYF. Full variable domain (missing parts from reference TRBV7-2 and TRBJ2-5): GAGVSQSPSNKVTEKGKDVELRCDPISGHTALYWYRQSLGQGLEFLIYFQGNSAPDKSGLPSDRFSAERTGGSVSTLTIQRTQQEDSAVYLCASGGTSGSQETQYFGPGTRLLVL.

The chain combines TRBV19 with TRBJ1-1; D gene uncertain. This CDR3 spans 16 amino acids. CDR1 and CDR2 from the germline V gene are LNHDA and SQIVND (reference sequence). Trimming removed 3 bases at V and 1 base at J, with 15 bases between. The CDR3 sequence: CASSIRYSPTNTEAFF. As DNA, the CDR3 is TGTGCCAGTAGTATTCGGTACTCCCCCACGAACACTGAAGCTTTCTTT.

This chain joins TRBV28 and TRBJ2-5; TRBD2 aligns across 8 bases. Germline V gene sequence: CDR1 MDHEN, CDR2 SYDVKM. The V gene end was trimmed by 4 bases and the J gene end by 3 bases; junction bases not matched to a gene: 13. There are 17 residues in the CDR3. Here the CDR3 DNA reads TGTGCCAGCAGTTACCCGACGTCGGGGGGGACGAAAGAGACCCAGTACTTC. The encoded protein is CASSYPTSGGTKETQYF.

V usage is TRBV6-4 and J usage is TRBJ2-3, with TRBD2 as a possible D gene (6 bases). V was cut by 6 bases and J by 4 bases, with 11 bases left in between. From germline, CDR1 is MRHNA and CDR2 SNTAGT. The CDR3 consists of 13 residues. The CDR3 sequence: CASSAQRADTQYF. CDR3 nucleotide sequence: TGTGCCAGCAGCGCACAGCGGGCAGATACGCAGTATTTT.

The chain carries TRBV28 and TRBJ2-1, with a possible D match to TRBD1 (5 bases). CDR1 and CDR2 (germline): MDHEN, SYDVKM. The V gene lost 3 bases and the J gene lost 0 bases, with 21 bases spanning the gap. The CDR3 extends over 19 amino acids. The DNA of the CDR3 is TGTGCCAGCAGTTTCTCAGGGAAGAGAGTATTAAGCTCCTACAATGAGCAGTTCTTC. Translating it yields CASSFSGKRVLSSYNEQFF.

The chain combines TRBV28 with TRBJ1-1, with D uncertain. Germline V gene data show CDR1 as MDHEN and CDR2 as SYDVKM. The V and J ends lost 3 bases and 1 base respectively, with 6 bases between them. The CDR3 is 13 amino acids. This CDR3 is CASSLVENTEAFF. In DNA, the CDR3 is TGTGCCAGCAGTTTGGTAGAGAACACTGAAGCTTTCTTT.

This chain connects TRBV11-2 to TRBJ2-1, with D possibly being TRBD2 (7 bases). The germline CDR1 and CDR2 sequences are SGHAT and FQNNGV. V lost 1 base to trimming and J lost 7 bases, with 14 bases between them. The CDR3 runs to 15 residues. The CDR3 bases are TGTGCCAGCAGCTTAGGGGGGGGGCCCTTTAATGAGCAGTTCTTC. Protein: CASSLGGGPFNEQFF.

The V call is TRBV18, the J call TRBJ2-7, with 7 positions matching TRBD2. This CDR3 has 15 amino acids. Germline V gene sequence: CDR1 KGHSH, CDR2 LQKENI. V lost 3 bases and J lost 3; bases outside the gene matches: 8. The CDR3 region has the DNA TGTGCCAGCTCACCGAGGCTAGCGGTAAGCTACGAGCAGTACTTC. Encoded protein: CASSPRLAVSYEQYF. The variable domain in full, with the rest retrieved from reference TRBV18 and TRBJ2-7, is NAGVMQNPRHLVRRRGQEARLRCSPMKGHSHVYWYRQLPEEGLKFMVYLQKENIIDESGMPKERFSAEFPKEGPSILRIQQVVRGDSAAYFCASSPRLAVSYEQYFGPGTRLTVT.

This clone was seen only once. The chain has TRBV6-4 and TRBJ1-1; 9 positions agree with TRBD1. CDR1 and CDR2 (germline): MRHNA, SNTAGT. The ends lost 5 bases at V and 8 bases at J; junction bases unmatched: 3. The CDR3 covers 12 residues. In DNA, the CDR3 is TGTGCCAGCAGTTCCGGACAGGGGGAAGCTTTCTTT. Protein product: CASSSGQGEAFF.

This chain joins TRBV7-9 and TRBJ2-3; 11 positions agree with TRBD2. Germline V gene sequence: CDR1 SEHNR, CDR2 FQNEAQ (reference sequence). V lost 7 bases to trimming and J lost 5 bases; unmatched junction nucleotides: 11. This CDR3 comprises 16 residues. CDR3 DNA sequence: TGTGCCAGCACACAGGGTAGCGGGAGGGATGGAGATACGCAGTATTTT. Amino acids: CASTQGSGRDGDTQYF. The full variable domain, in which reference TRBV7-9 and TRBJ2-3 provide the parts outside the CDR3, is DTGVSQNPRHKITKRGQNVTFRCDPISEHNRLYWYRQTLGQGPEFLTYFQNEAQLEKSRLLSDRFSAERPKGSFSTLEIQRTEQGDSAMYLCASTQGSGRDGDTQYFGPGTRLTVL.

The chain couples TRBV10-3 to TRBJ2-3; D possibly corresponds to TRBD1 (6 bases). From germline, CDR1 is ENHRY and CDR2 SYGVKD. Trimming stripped 9 bases from V and 3 bases from J, with 16 bases between. The CDR3 is 14 residues long. The CDR3: CAIGGPPRTDTQYF. CDR3 bases: TGTGCCATTGGGGGCCCCCCACGGACAGATACGCAGTATTTT.

The chain recombines TRBV7-6 with TRBJ2-2; 7 nucleotides line up with TRBD1. With V trimmed by 5 bases and J by 5 bases, 8 bases remained unmatched. The CDR3 is 15 amino acids. CDR1 is SGHVS and CDR2 is FNYEAQ in the germline V gene. The CDR3 DNA is TGTGCCAGCAGCCAGAGACAGGGTGGGACCGGGGAGCTGTTTTTT. Protein product: CASSQRQGGTGELFF.

The gene calls are TRBV11-3 and TRBJ2-3; TRBD1 matches at 8 bases. Germline CDR1 is SGHNT and CDR2 is YENEEA. With V trimmed by 0 bases and J by 0 bases, 5 bases remained unmatched. This CDR3 is built from 17 residues. Here the CDR3 reads CASSLEAGQASTDTQYF. CDR3 DNA sequence: TGTGCCAGCAGCTTAGAGGCGGGACAGGCTAGCACAGATACGCAGTATTTT. Complete variable domain (other parts from reference TRBV11-3 and TRBJ2-3): EAGVVQSPRYKIIEKKQPVAFWCNPISGHNTLYWYLQNLGQGPELLIRYENEEAVDDSQLPKDRFSAERLKGVDSTLKIQPAELGDSAVYLCASSLEAGQASTDTQYFGPGTRLTVL.

This sequence joins TRBV27 and TRBJ1-2; 10 bases are a match to TRBD1. Germline V gene data show CDR1 as MNHEY and CDR2 as SMNVEV (reference sequence). This CDR3 comprises 13 residues. J was trimmed by 7 bases and V by 5 bases; bases with no gene match: 4. CDR3 sequence reads: CASSLRDRGGYTF. The CDR3 region has the DNA TGTGCCAGCAGTCTCCGGGACAGGGGTGGCTACACCTTC.

The chain carries TRBV9 and TRBJ2-7; 9 nucleotides match TRBD2. This CDR3 contains 16 residues. V lost 2 bases, J lost 2 bases, and 8 bases stayed unmatched. In germline, CDR1 is SGDLS, CDR2 YYNGEE. CDR3 in amino acids: CASSVGGTSSTYEQYF. The CDR3 coding sequence is TGTGCCAGCAGCGTGGGCGGGACTAGCAGTACCTACGAGCAGTACTTC.

V is TRBV7-2 and J is TRBJ2-7; TRBD2 matches at 13 bases. The CDR3 consists of 15 residues. CDR1 and CDR2 (germline): SGHTA, FQGNSA. Germline trimming cut 1 base from V and 6 bases from J; bases unmatched to any gene: 3. CDR3 in DNA: TGTGCCAGCAGCTTAGGACTAGCGGGAGGATTCGAGCAGTACTTC. This sequence encodes CASSLGLAGGFEQYF.

The rearrangement joins TRBV27 to TRBJ2-7; maybe TRBD2 (6 bases). The CDR3 runs to 14 residues. Germline CDR1 and CDR2: MNHEY and SMNVEV (reference sequence). Trimming took off 5 bases at V and 1 base at J, with 12 bases between the two ends. The CDR3 bases are TGTGCCAGCAGTGGGGGGTGGGGTTCCTACGAGCAGTACTTC. It specifies CASSGGWGSYEQYF.

CDR3 in DNA: TGTGCCAGCAGCTCGGGGACAGGGAGGGACAATGAGCAGTTCTTC. This translates into CASSSGTGRDNEQFF. The chain has TRBV11-3 and TRBJ2-1; the match to TRBD1 covers 9 bases. V trimming: 4 bases; J trimming: 5 bases; junction bases outside the gene matches: 6. The germline CDR1 and CDR2 sequences are SGHNT and YENEEA. This CDR3 spans 15 amino acids.